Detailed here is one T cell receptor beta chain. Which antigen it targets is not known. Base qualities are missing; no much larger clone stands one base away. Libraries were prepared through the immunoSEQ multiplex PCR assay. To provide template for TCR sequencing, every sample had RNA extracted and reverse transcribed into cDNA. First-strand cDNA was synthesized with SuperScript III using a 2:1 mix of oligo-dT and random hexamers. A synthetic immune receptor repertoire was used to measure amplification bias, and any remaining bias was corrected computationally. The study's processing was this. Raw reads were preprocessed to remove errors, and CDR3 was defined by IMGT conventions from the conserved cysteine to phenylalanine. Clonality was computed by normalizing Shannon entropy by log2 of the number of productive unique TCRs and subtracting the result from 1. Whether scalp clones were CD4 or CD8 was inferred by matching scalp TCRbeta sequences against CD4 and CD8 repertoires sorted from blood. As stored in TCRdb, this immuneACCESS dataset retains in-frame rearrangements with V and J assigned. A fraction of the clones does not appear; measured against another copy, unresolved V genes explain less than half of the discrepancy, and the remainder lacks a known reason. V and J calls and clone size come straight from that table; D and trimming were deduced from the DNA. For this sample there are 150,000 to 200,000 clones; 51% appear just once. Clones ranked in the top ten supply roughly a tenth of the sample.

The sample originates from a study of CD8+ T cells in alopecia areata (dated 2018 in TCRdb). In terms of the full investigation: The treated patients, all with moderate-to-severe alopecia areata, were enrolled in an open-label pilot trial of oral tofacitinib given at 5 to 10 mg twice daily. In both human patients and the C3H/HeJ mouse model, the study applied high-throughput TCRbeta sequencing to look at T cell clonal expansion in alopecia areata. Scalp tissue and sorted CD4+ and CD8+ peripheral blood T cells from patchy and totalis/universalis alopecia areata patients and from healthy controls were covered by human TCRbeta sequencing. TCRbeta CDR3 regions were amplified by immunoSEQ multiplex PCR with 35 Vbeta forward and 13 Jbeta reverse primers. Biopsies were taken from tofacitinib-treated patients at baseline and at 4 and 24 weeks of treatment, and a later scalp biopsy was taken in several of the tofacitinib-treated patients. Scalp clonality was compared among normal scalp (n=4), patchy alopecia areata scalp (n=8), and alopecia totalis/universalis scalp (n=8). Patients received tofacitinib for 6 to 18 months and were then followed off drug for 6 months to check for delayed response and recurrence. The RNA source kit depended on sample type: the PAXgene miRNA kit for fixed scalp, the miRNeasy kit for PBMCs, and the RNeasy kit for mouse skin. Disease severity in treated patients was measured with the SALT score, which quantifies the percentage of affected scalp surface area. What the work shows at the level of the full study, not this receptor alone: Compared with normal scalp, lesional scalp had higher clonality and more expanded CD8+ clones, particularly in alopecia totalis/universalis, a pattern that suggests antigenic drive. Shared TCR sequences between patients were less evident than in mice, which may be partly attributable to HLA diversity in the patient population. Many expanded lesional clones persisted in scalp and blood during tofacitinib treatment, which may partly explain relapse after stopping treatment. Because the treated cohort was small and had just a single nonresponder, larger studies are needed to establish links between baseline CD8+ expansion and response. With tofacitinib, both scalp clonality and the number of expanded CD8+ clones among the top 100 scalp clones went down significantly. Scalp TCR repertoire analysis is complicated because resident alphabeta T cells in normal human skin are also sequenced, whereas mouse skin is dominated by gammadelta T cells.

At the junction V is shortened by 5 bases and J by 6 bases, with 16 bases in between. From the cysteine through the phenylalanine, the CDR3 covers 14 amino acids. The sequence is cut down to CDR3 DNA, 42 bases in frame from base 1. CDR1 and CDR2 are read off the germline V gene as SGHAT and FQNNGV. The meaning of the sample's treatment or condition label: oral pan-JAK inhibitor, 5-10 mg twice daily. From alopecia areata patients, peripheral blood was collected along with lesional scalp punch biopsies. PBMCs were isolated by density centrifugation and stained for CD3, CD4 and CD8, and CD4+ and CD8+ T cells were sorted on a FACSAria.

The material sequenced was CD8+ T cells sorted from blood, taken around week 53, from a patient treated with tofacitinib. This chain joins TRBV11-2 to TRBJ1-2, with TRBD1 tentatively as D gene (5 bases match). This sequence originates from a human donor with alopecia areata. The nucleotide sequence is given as TGTGCCAGCAGCCCCCGGGACCGATACCATGGCTACACCTTC. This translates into CASSPRDRYHGYTF.